The 10 T cell receptor beta chains reported below all come from one sample, sequenced in a study of T cells after yellow fever vaccination. TCRdb passed the 5' RACE reads through MiXCR, listing each CDR3 protein once. Of around 250,000 distinct CDR3 sequences listed, 5.2% are singletons. Sequencing used CD4+ T cells sorted from PBMCs, obtained on the day of the yellow fever booster vaccination. The receptors stem from a man younger than 35 who received the YFV17D yellow fever vaccine.

This clonotype has a handful of counts. The chain recombines TRBV14 with TRBJ1-2; tentative D call: TRBD1 (5 bases). V was clipped by 4 bases and J by 8 bases, with 20 bases between them. This CDR3 contains 15 residues. In germline, CDR1 is SGHDN, CDR2 FVKESK. In DNA form, the CDR3 reads TGTGCCAGCAGCCTACGACATCGTTCCGGGGCCGGCTACACCTTC. Its translation: CASSLRHRSGAGYTF.

The rearrangement joins TRBV11-2 to TRBJ2-6; no clear D gene. CDR1 SGHAT and CDR2 FQNNGV come from the germline V gene. The length of the CDR3 is 17 residues. Trimming took off 6 bases at V and 0 bases at J, with 15 bases between the two ends. For the CDR3, the DNA is TGTGCCAGCAGACCTAATAGAGGACCCTCTGGGGCCAACGTCCTGACTTTC. Amino acid sequence: CASRPNRGPSGANVLTF.

This clonotype has a count of ten or more. The chain employs TRBV10-2 and TRBJ2-3, with D perhaps TRBD2 (6 bases). The germline gives CDR1 WSHSY, CDR2 SAAADI. The V gene lost 7 bases and the J gene lost 3 bases, with 17 bases spanning the gap. This CDR3 region has 15 residues. The DNA of the CDR3 is TGCGCCAGCATCCCCCCGGGACTGACGACAGATACGCAGTATTTT. The encoded protein is CASIPPGLTTDTQYF.

The rearrangement joins TRBV25-1 to TRBJ1-1; D possibly corresponds to TRBD1 (6 bases). V gave up 1 base and J gave up 5 bases, with 11 bases separating them. This CDR3 is built from 14 residues. CDR1 and CDR2 (germline): MGHDK, SYGVNS. The CDR3 loop is CASSEWVGGTEAFF. CDR3 bases: TGTGCCAGCAGTGAATGGGTAGGGGGGACTGAAGCTTTCTTT.

The chain links TRBV29-1 to TRBJ1-2; D is uncertain. Trimming pared 5 bases from V and 6 bases from J, leaving 7 bases between. From germline, CDR1 is SQVTM and CDR2 ANQGSEA. CDR3 length: 10 amino acids. CDR3 sequence: CSVFQNGYTF. In nucleotides, the CDR3 is TGCAGCGTTTTCCAGAATGGCTACACCTTC.

This clonotype was seen only a few times. This chain uses TRBV7-2 with TRBJ2-2; tentatively, D is TRBD2 (6 bases). Per the germline V gene, CDR1 is SGHTA and CDR2 is FQGNSA. V was trimmed by 3 bases and J by 4 bases, leaving 12 bases between them. There are 15 residues in the CDR3. The CDR3 DNA follows: TGTGCCAGCAGCTTTGGCGGGGTGAGCACCGGGGAGCTGTTTTTT. It is translated as CASSFGGVSTGELFF.

This clonotype was counted many times. The CDR3 sequence is CASSLRTGRWNTEAFF. Written as DNA, the CDR3 is TGTGCCAGCAGCTTGAGGACAGGGCGATGGAACACTGAAGCTTTCTTT. This chain links TRBV7-9 with TRBJ1-1, with 8 positions matching TRBD1. Losses at the gene ends were 3 bases for V and 1 base for J; bases not matched to a gene: 7. The CDR3 has 16 residues. CDR1 is SEHNR and CDR2 is FQNEAQ in the germline V gene (reference sequence).

The gene calls are TRBV29-1 and TRBJ2-3; a weak D match, TRBD2 (6 bases). Trimming removed 1 base from V and 4 bases from J, with 15 bases in between. Germline V gene sequence: CDR1 SQVTM, CDR2 ANQGSEA. CDR3 length equals 15 residues. The CDR3 loop is CSVEGGDPRADTQYF. The CDR3 bases are TGCAGCGTTGAAGGGGGGGATCCTAGAGCAGATACGCAGTATTTT.

This clonotype was seen a few times. This chain links TRBV7-9 with TRBJ1-1; 9 bases agree with TRBD1. J lost 8 bases, V lost 3 bases, and 7 bases had no gene match. The CDR3 extends over 14 amino acids. Germline lookup yields CDR1 SEHNR and CDR2 FQNEAQ (reference sequence). The CDR3 sequence is CASSLGQGRAEAFF. The CDR3 nucleotides are TGTGCCAGCAGCTTGGGACAGGGAAGGGCGGAAGCTTTCTTT.

This clonotype has only a few counts. Here the CDR3 reads CASSRQDRWSTF. The CDR3 DNA reads TGTGCCAGCAGTCGACAGGACCGCTGGAGCACCTTC. The chain combines TRBV12-3 or TRBV12-4 with TRBJ1-2; possible D gene TRBD1, 6 bases. Trimming removed 5 bases from V and 13 bases from J, with 17 bases in between. This CDR3 region has 12 residues.